The sequence of this T cell receptor beta chain was determined in a study of T cells in Graves' hyperthyroidism and ophthalmopathy. Regarding the study as a whole: With a median lead of around 6.7 months before onset, the model predicted ophthalmopathy.

TCR beta CDR3 regions were amplified from RNA. A first-round RT-PCR of the TCR CDR3 used the HTBI primer set. One entry per CDR3 protein results from TCRdb running MiXCR on the multiplex PCR reads. Of a few hundred thousand distinct CDR3 sequences listed, 15% to 18% are singletons. Participants, patients aged 18 to 65, had newly diagnosed hyperthyroidism with a duration under 2 months. Based on clinical symptoms, serum thyroxine and TRAb, thyroid ultrasound and orbital computed tomography, diagnoses were reached. PBMCs stemmed from around 10 ml fresh peripheral blood. The CDR3 length is 13 residues. Germline CDR1 KGHSH, CDR2 LQKENI. V was trimmed by 6 bases and J by 6 bases, leaving 12 bases between them. Only a few counts were recorded for this clonotype. As yet, its antigen is unknown.

This sequence was found in a woman younger than 45 with Graves' hyperthyroidism. The chain carries TRBV18 and TRBJ1-5; D not certain. Sequencing was carried out using blood. CDR3: CASSSEISQPQHF. CDR3 coding DNA: TGTGCCAGCTCGAGCGAAATAAGTCAGCCCCAGCATTTT. Full variable domain (rest looked up from reference TRBV18 and TRBJ1-5): NAGVMQNPRHLVRRRGQEARLRCSPMKGHSHVYWYRQLPEEGLKFMVYLQKENIIDESGMPKERFSAEFPKEGPSILRIQQVVRGDSAAYFCASSSEISQPQHFGDGTRLSIL.